These T cell receptor beta chains were read from a single sample in a study of cytomegalovirus exposure and HLA in healthy donors. TCRdb's table, derived via immunoSEQ multiplex PCR, lists solely in-frame clones and lacks some. The repertoire holds 150,000 to 200,000 clones, with approximately 87% as singletons. The sequenced sample was PBMCs. All receptors derive from a woman in her 30s in good health and CMV-seronegative. The CDR3 runs from the conserved cysteine through the conserved F or W. D genes are given only for firm matches. Clone size is stated in some rows and not others, as once, few, many or a class when expanded.

v_gene	d_gene	abundance	j_gene	CDR3aa	CDR3nt
TRBV6-1	TRBD1	NA	TRBJ1-5	CASKGQGAIQPQHF	TGTGCCAGCAAGGGACAGGGGGCCATACAGCCCCAGCATTTT
TRBV9	NA	NA	TRBJ1-1	CASSVVLNTEAFF	TGTGCCAGCAGCGTAGTGCTAAACACTGAAGCTTTCTTT
TRBV9	NA	NA	TRBJ2-1	CASSVGIGASYNEQFF	TGTGCCAGCAGCGTAGGCATAGGGGCGTCCTACAATGAGCAGTTCTTC
TRBV4-2	NA	NA	TRBJ1-1	CASRNTMRREPEAFF	TGTGCCAGCAGGAACACGATGAGGAGGGAGCCTGAAGCTTTCTTT
TRBV12-5	TRBD2	once	TRBJ2-5	CASGLSTSGDHRFQETQYF	TGTGCTAGTGGTCTTAGCACTAGCGGGGACCATCGCTTCCAAGAGACCCAGTACTTC
TRBV6-5	NA	few	TRBJ1-6	CASNPAGNSPLHF	TGTGCCAGCAACCCTGCAGGGAATTCACCCCTCCACTTT
TRBV7-9	TRBD1	NA	TRBJ2-3	CASSSYRGRTDTQYF	TGTGCCAGCAGCTCCTACAGGGGGCGGACAGATACGCAGTATTTT
TRBV4-3	NA	once	TRBJ2-7	CASSQEAGYEQYF	TGCGCCAGCAGCCAAGAAGCAGGTTACGAGCAGTACTTC
TRBV11-2	NA	NA	TRBJ1-4	CASSFAGATNEKLFF	TGTGCCAGCAGCTTTGCCGGGGCAACTAATGAAAAACTGTTTTTT
TRBV5-1	NA	NA	TRBJ1-1	CASSSGGVNTEAFF	TGCGCCAGCAGTTCGGGAGGGGTGAACACTGAAGCTTTCTTT
TRBV2	TRBD1	NA	TRBJ2-1	CASSGQGAINEQFF	TGTGCCAGCAGCGGACAGGGGGCGATTAATGAGCAGTTCTTC
TRBV13	TRBD2	NA	TRBJ2-7	CASSLSGGGEQYF	TGTGCCAGCAGCTTGAGCGGGGGCGGGGAGCAGTACTTC
TRBV9	TRBD1	NA	TRBJ1-2	CASSVAQGAINGYTF	TGTGCCAGCAGCGTAGCTCAGGGGGCGATCAATGGCTACACCTTC
TRBV5-5	TRBD1	NA	TRBJ2-7	CASSWTSTGDYEQYF	TGTGCCAGCAGCTGGACATCGACAGGGGACTACGAGCAGTACTTC
TRBV27	NA	NA	TRBJ1-6	CASSLAGINSPLHF	TGTGCCAGCAGTTTAGCGGGAATCAATTCACCCCTCCACTTT
TRBV18	NA	NA	TRBJ2-1	CASSPQGSGNEQFF	TGTGCCAGCTCACCACAGGGGTCGGGCAATGAGCAGTTCTTC
TRBV5-1	NA	few	TRBJ2-1	CASSSLQGMGYNEQFF	TGCGCCAGCAGCTCGCTACAGGGTATGGGCTACAATGAGCAGTTCTTC
TRBV4-1	NA	few	TRBJ1-2	CASSQPRTAANYGYTF	TGCGCCAGCAGCCAACCAAGGACAGCAGCTAACTATGGCTACACCTTC
TRBV2	NA	NA	TRBJ1-2	CARGESYGYTF	TGTGCCAGAGGAGAGAGCTATGGCTACACCTTC
TRBV27	NA	once	TRBJ2-7	CASSLSYGQSRYEQYF	TGTGCCAGCAGTTTATCATACGGACAGAGCCGCTACGAGCAGTACTTC
TRBV5-1	NA	NA	TRBJ1-2	CASSLGRDTYVSYGYTF	TGCGCCAGCAGCTTGGGTAGGGACACCTATGTATCCTATGGCTACACCTTC
TRBV19	TRBD1	NA	TRBJ1-3	CASSRDRVENTIYF	TGTGCCAGTAGTAGGGACAGGGTCGAAAACACCATATATTTT
TRBV27	NA	few	TRBJ2-1	CASIDSGWNNEQFF	TGTGCCAGCATTGATAGCGGATGGAACAATGAGCAGTTCTTC
TRBV19	NA	NA	TRBJ1-1	CASSMRAGTEAFF	TGTGCCAGTAGTATGAGGGCGGGGACTGAAGCTTTCTTT
TRBV2	NA	NA	TRBJ1-1	CASRVPPSSMNTEAFF	TGTGCCAGCCGAGTGCCACCTTCGTCGATGAACACTGAAGCTTTCTTT
TRBV6-5	TRBD1	NA	TRBJ1-6	CATGQSPYNSPLHF	TGTGCCACGGGACAGTCGCCCTATAATTCACCCCTCCACTTT
TRBV5-6	TRBD2	NA	TRBJ2-5	CASSLTSGVQETQYF	TGTGCCAGCAGCTTGACTAGCGGTGTCCAAGAGACCCAGTACTTC
TRBV7-2	TRBD2	NA	TRBJ2-1	CASSPTASGGASEQFF	TGTGCCAGCAGCCCTACGGCTAGCGGGGGGGCAAGTGAGCAGTTCTTC
TRBV7-8	NA	NA	TRBJ2-2	CASSLGDNTGELFF	TGTGCCAGCAGCTTAGGAGATAACACCGGGGAGCTGTTTTTT
TRBV19	NA	NA	TRBJ1-5	CASSTHARGLSSNQPQHF	TGTGCCAGTAGTACGCACGCCCGAGGGCTGAGTAGCAATCAGCCCCAGCATTTT
TRBV5-1	NA	NA	TRBJ1-1	CASSPNRVGNTEAFF	TGCGCCAGCAGCCCGAACAGGGTGGGGAACACTGAAGCTTTCTTT
TRBV7-8	NA	NA	TRBJ1-1	CASSLSQGPWAFF	TGTGCCAGCAGCTTAAGCCAGGGTCCTTGGGCTTTCTTT
TRBV9	NA	NA	TRBJ2-3	CASSPQAGNADTQYF	TGTGCCAGCAGCCCCCAGGCAGGGAACGCAGATACGCAGTATTTT
TRBV6-1	NA	few	TRBJ1-1	CASSESINREAFF	TGTGCCAGCAGTGAATCAATAAACAGGGAAGCTTTCTTT
TRBV19	NA	NA	TRBJ2-6	CASSIQGHSGANVLTF	TGTGCCAGTAGTATACAGGGACATTCTGGGGCCAACGTCCTGACTTTC
TRBV7-9	TRBD1	NA	TRBJ1-4	CASSPDRGHEKLFF	TGTGCCAGCAGCCCAGACAGGGGGCATGAAAAACTGTTTTTT
TRBV27	NA	NA	TRBJ2-7	CASSGDNYEQYF	TGTGCCAGCAGTGGGGACAACTACGAGCAGTACTTC
TRBV4-3	TRBD1	NA	TRBJ1-2	CASSRNRDRISGGYTF	TGCGCCAGCAGCCGCAATCGGGACAGGATTTCTGGTGGCTACACCTTC
TRBV15	NA	NA	TRBJ2-6	CATMNFSGANVLTF	TGTGCCACCATGAACTTCTCTGGGGCCAACGTCCTGACTTTC
TRBV6-5	NA	NA	TRBJ1-1	CASTNRATNTEAFF	TGTGCCAGCACAAACAGGGCTACGAACACTGAAGCTTTCTTT
TRBV5-1	NA	NA	TRBJ1-1	CASSLGTFTEAFF	TGCGCCAGCAGCTTAGGGACTTTCACTGAAGCTTTCTTT
TRBV7-2	TRBD1	NA	TRBJ1-3	CASSLLFGQGAGNTIYF	TGTGCCAGCAGCTTACTCTTCGGACAGGGGGCTGGAAACACCATATATTTT
TRBV19	NA	few	TRBJ1-5	CASRTGLVQPQHF	TGTGCCAGTAGAACAGGGTTGGTTCAGCCCCAGCATTTT
TRBV27	NA	NA	TRBJ1-6	CASSPGVSPLHF	TGTGCCAGCAGCCCAGGGGTCTCACCCCTCCACTTT
TRBV19	NA	NA	TRBJ1-2	CASSPGGAIYGYTF	TGTGCCAGTAGTCCGGGGGGGGCTATCTATGGCTACACCTTC
TRBV18	TRBD1	once	TRBJ2-4	CASSAGQGGIGKNIQYF	TGTGCCAGCTCCGCCGGACAGGGGGGTATCGGCAAAAACATTCAGTACTTC
TRBV4-3	TRBD2	NA	TRBJ2-6	CASSQDLAGLSGANVLTF	TGCGCCAGCAGCCAAGACTTAGCGGGGCTCTCTGGGGCCAACGTCCTGACTTTC
TRBV18	TRBD1	NA	TRBJ1-1	CASSPLGTGGFNTEAFF	TGTGCCAGCTCACCCCTTGGGACAGGGGGCTTTAACACTGAAGCTTTCTTT
TRBV5-6	NA	NA	TRBJ1-6	CASSRRRGLGVSPLHF	TGTGCCAGCAGTCGGAGGCGGGGGCTGGGTGTTTCACCCCTCCACTTT
TRBV19	NA	NA	TRBJ1-5	CASSLGLYQPQHF	TGTGCCAGTAGCCTCGGACTCTATCAGCCCCAGCATTTT
TRBV30	NA	once	TRBJ1-1	CAWTHGRTAFF	TGTGCCTGGACGCACGGGAGGACAGCTTTCTTT
TRBV6-5	NA	NA	TRBJ1-2	CASSSTTQGENYGYTF	TGTGCCAGCAGTTCCACCACACAGGGCGAGAACTATGGCTACACCTTC
TRBV18	NA	NA	TRBJ1-2	CASSPLSRGNYGYTF	TGTGCCAGCTCACCACTGAGCCGGGGGAACTATGGCTACACCTTC
TRBV15	NA	NA	TRBJ1-1	CATRRFGVNTEAFF	TGTGCCACCAGGCGATTCGGAGTGAACACTGAAGCTTTCTTT